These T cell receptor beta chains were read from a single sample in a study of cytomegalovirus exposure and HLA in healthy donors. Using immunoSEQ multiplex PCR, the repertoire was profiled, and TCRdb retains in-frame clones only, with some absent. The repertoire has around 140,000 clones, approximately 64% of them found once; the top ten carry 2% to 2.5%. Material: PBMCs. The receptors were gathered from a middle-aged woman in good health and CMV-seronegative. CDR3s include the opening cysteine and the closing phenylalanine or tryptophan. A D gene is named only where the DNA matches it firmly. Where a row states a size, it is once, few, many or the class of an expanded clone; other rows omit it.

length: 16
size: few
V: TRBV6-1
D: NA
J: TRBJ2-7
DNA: TGTGCCAGCAGTGAAGTAGGTGGAGAAAGCTCCTACGAGCAGTACTTC
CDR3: CASSEVGGESSYEQYF

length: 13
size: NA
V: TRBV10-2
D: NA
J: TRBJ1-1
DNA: TGCGCCAGCAGTGAGGACAGGAACACTGAAGCTTTCTTT
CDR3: CASSEDRNTEAFF

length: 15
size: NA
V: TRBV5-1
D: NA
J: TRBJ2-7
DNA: TGCGCCAGCAGCGTCCAGGGGACACCTGGGCTCGAGCAGTACTTC
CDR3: CASSVQGTPGLEQYF

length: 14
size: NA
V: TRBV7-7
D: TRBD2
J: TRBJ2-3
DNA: TGTGCCAGCAGCCCAACTAGCGGGGGAGATACGCAGTATTTT
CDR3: CASSPTSGGDTQYF

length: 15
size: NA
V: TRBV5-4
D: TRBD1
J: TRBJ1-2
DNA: TGTGCCAGCAGCTCTCGGACAGGGGGCTTCTACGGCTACACCTTC
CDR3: CASSSRTGGFYGYTF

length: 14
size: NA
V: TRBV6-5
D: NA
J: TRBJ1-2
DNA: TGTGCCAGCAGTTACTCCGGGACTTCCGGGGGCTACACCTTC
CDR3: CASSYSGTSGGYTF

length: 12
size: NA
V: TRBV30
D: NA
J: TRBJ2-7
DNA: TGTGCCTGGAGTCCTTCGGTTCCGTACCTGTACTTC
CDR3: CAWSPSVPYLYF

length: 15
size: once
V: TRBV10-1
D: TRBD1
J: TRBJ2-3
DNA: TGCGCCAGCAGTCCCCGGGACAGCTACACAGATACGCAGTATTTT
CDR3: CASSPRDSYTDTQYF

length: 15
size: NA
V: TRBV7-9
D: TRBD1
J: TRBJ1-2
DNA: TGTGCCAGCAGCCCTAGGACAGGGAAGAGGGATGGCTACACCTTC
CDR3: CASSPRTGKRDGYTF

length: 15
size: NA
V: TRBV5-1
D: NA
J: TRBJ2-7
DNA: TGCGCCAGCAGCCAAACTGGGAAGGGGTCCTACGAGCAGTACTTC
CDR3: CASSQTGKGSYEQYF

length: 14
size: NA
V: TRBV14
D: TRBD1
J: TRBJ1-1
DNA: TGTGCCAGCAGCCTCTCCGGGACAGGGGGCTTAGCTTTCTTT
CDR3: CASSLSGTGGLAFF

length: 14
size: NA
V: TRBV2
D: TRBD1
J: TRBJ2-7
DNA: TGTGCCACTAAGCGGGACAGGGGATCCTACGAGCAGTACTTC
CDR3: CATKRDRGSYEQYF